This TCR beta chain is from a study of blood T cell repertoires in COVID-19. The overall study: PBMCs, B-cell-depleted T cells, or T cells provided the cDNA or gDNA that made up the material.

This clone appeared a single time. Germline V gene sequence: CDR1 SGHAT, CDR2 FQNNGV. There are 16 residues in the CDR3. The V gene end was trimmed by 5 bases and the J gene end by 4 bases; junction bases not matched to a gene: 13. As processed by the authors: Amplification of reference gene primers was used by the study to estimate nucleated cell counts. The assay was immunoSEQ multiplex PCR, and TCRdb's table has in-frame clones only and misses some. V, J and clone size were drawn from that table, and D and trimming were deduced from the DNA. The sample yields some 200,000 clones, 87% seen once. It was during active infection that Seattle patients were enrolled and then longitudinally followed.

The sample comprised peripheral blood. J is TRBJ2-7 and V is TRBV11-2; 8 positions match TRBD2. The TCR comes from a woman between 65 and 79 years old with COVID-19, enrolled during active disease. The CDR3 protein is CASSLQDSGIWYEQYF. DNA for the CDR3: TGTGCCAGCAGCCTCCAAGATAGCGGGATATGGTACGAGCAGTACTTC.